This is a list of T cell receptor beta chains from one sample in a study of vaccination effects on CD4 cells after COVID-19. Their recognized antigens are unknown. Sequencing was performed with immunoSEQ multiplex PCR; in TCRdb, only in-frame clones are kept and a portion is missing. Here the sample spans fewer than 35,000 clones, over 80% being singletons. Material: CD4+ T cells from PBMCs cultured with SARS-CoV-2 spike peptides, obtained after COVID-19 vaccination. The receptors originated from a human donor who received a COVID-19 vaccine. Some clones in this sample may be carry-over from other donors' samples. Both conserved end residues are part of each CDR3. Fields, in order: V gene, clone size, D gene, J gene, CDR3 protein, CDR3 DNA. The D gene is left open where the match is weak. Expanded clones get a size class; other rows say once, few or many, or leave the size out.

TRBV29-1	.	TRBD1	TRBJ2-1	CSVEGLQGYYNEQFF	TGCAGCGTTGAAGGGTTACAGGGGTACTACAATGAGCAGTTCTTC
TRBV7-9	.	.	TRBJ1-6	CASSFRQHNSPLHF	TGTGCCAGCAGCTTTAGGCAGCATAATTCACCCCTCCACTTT
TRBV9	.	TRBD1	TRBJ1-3	CASSAGQGPISSGNTIYF	TGTGCCAGCAGCGCGGGACAGGGGCCGATTAGCTCTGGAAACACCATATATTTT
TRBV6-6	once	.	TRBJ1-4	CASSYSGGNSEKLFF	TGTGCCAGCAGTTACTCGGGAGGGAACAGTGAAAAACTGTTTTTT
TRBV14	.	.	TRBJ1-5	CASSQGANQPQHF	TGTGCCAGCAGCCAAGGGGCCAATCAGCCCCAGCATTTT
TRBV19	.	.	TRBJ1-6	CASSIDPGGSSPLHF	TGTGCCAGTAGTATAGATCCCGGGGGCAGCTCACCCCTCCACTTT
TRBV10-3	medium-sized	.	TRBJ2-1	CAISEVRGLKDEQFF	TGTGCCATCAGTGAAGTACGGGGGTTGAAGGATGAGCAGTTCTTC
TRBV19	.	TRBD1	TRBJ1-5	CASSIGDRGRNQPQHF	TGTGCCAGTAGTATAGGGGACAGGGGGAGAAATCAGCCCCAGCATTTT
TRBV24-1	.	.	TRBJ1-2	CATHLPGYGYTF	TGTGCCACCCACCTCCCGGGCTATGGCTACACCTTC
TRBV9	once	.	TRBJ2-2	CASTRGAGELFF	TGTGCCAGCACCCGAGGTGCAGGGGAGCTGTTTTTT
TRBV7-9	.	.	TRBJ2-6	CASSFYPASGANVLTF	TGTGCCAGCAGCTTTTATCCGGCCTCTGGGGCCAACGTCCTGACTTTC
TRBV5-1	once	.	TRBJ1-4	CASSLDGDQDPNEKLFF	TGCGCCAGCAGCTTAGACGGGGACCAAGATCCTAATGAAAAACTGTTTTTT
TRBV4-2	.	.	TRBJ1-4	CASSPGLDEKLFF	TGTGCCAGCAGCCCGGGGCTTGATGAAAAACTGTTTTTT
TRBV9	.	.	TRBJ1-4	CASSVGAGTGEKLFF	TGTGCCAGCAGCGTAGGTGCAGGGACGGGGGAAAAACTGTTTTTT
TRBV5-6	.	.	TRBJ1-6	CASSSREGDPVRSPLHF	TGTGCCAGCAGCAGTCGGGAGGGGGACCCGGTAAGGTCACCCCTCCACTTT
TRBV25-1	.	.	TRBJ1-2	CASSGQVYGYTF	TGTGCCAGCAGTGGACAGGTATATGGCTACACCTTC
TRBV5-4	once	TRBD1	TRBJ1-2	CASSLAGTDFGYTF	TGTGCCAGCAGCTTGGCCGGGACAGATTTTGGCTACACCTTC
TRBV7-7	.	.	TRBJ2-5	CASSLVGAEETQYF	TGTGCCAGCAGCTTAGTTGGGGCGGAGGAGACCCAGTACTTC
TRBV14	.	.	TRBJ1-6	CASSRGSSPLHF	TGTGCCAGCAGCCGCGGGAGTTCACCCCTCCACTTT
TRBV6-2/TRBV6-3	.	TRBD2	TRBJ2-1	CASSDPGTSSYNEQFF	TGTGCCAGCAGCGACCCCGGGACTAGCTCCTACAATGAGCAGTTCTTC
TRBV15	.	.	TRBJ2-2	CATWSGGGPGTGELFF	TGTGCCACCTGGAGTGGTGGGGGTCCCGGCACCGGGGAGCTGTTTTTT
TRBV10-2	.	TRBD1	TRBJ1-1	CASSEDRDTEAFF	TGCGCCAGCAGCGAGGACAGGGACACTGAAGCTTTCTTT
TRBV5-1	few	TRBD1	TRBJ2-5	CASSLATGGQETQYF	TGCGCCAGCAGCTTGGCGACAGGGGGGCAAGAGACCCAGTACTTC
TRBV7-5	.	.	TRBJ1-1	CARTLKNTEAFF	TGTGCCAGAACCCTTAAGAACACTGAAGCTTTCTTT
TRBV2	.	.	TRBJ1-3	CASSLIDSGNTIYF	TGTGCCAGCTCCCTCATAGACTCTGGAAACACCATATATTTT
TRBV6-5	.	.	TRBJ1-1	CASKTVTEAFF	TGTGCCTCAAAAACCGTAACTGAAGCTTTCTTT
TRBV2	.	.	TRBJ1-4	CASTPGENEKLFF	TGTGCCAGCACCCCAGGGGAGAATGAAAAACTGTTTTTT
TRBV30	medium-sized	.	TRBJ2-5	CAWSVTAFQETQYF	TGTGCCTGGAGTGTAACCGCCTTCCAAGAGACCCAGTACTTC
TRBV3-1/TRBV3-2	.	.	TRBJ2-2	CASSQGGPTGELFF	TGTGCCAGCAGCCAGGGGGGTCCGACCGGGGAGCTGTTTTTT
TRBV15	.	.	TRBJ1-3	CATSSLWDPSGNTIYF	TGTGCCACCAGCTCCCTCTGGGACCCCTCTGGAAACACCATATATTTT
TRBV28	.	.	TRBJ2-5	CASSSVGSRQETQYF	TGTGCCAGCAGTTCAGTCGGCAGCCGCCAAGAGACCCAGTACTTC
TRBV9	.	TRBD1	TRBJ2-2	CASSVGWTGSTGELFF	TGTGCCAGCAGCGTAGGTTGGACAGGGAGCACCGGGGAGCTGTTTTTT
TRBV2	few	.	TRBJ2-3	CASRDRRTQGADTQYF	TGTGCCAGCCGGGACCGAAGGACCCAGGGCGCAGATACGCAGTATTTT
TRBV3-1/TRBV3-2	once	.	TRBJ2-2	CATGWRRGELFF	TGTGCTACCGGCTGGAGACGTGGGGAGCTGTTTTTT
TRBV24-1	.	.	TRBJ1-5	CATGTSGQPQHF	TGTGCCACCGGGACATCAGGTCAGCCCCAGCATTTT
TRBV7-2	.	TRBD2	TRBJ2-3	CASSRIAGSYTDTQYF	TGTGCCAGCAGCAGAATAGCGGGGTCTTACACAGATACGCAGTATTTT
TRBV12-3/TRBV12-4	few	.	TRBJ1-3	CAISGGNTIYF	TGTGCCATTTCGGGTGGAAACACCATATATTTT
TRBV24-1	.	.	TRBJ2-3	CATSDPGGRGVDTQYF	TGTGCCACCAGTGACCCCGGCGGCAGAGGCGTGGATACGCAGTATTTT
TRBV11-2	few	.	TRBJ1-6	CASSPRTEFDSPLHF	TGTGCCAGCAGCCCTCGGACAGAGTTCGATTCACCCCTCCACTTT
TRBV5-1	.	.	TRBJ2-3	CASSLGAGLARKNTDTQYF	TGCGCCAGCAGCTTGGGGGCAGGCCTAGCGAGAAAAAACACAGATACGCAGTATTTT
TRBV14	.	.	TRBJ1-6	CASSQELGVGSPLHF	TGTGCCAGCAGCCAAGAACTGGGGGTAGGTTCACCCCTCCACTTT
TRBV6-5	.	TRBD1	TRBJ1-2	CASRRGTAYGYTF	TGTGCCAGCAGAAGAGGGACAGCCTATGGCTACACCTTC
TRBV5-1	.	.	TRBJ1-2	CASSLDTSTREYYGYTF	TGCGCCAGCAGCTTGGACACCTCAACCAGAGAGTACTATGGCTACACCTTC
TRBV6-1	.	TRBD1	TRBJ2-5	CASSVPGQGRGETQYF	TGTGCCAGCAGTGTTCCGGGACAGGGGAGGGGGGAGACCCAGTACTTC
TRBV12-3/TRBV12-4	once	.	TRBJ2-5	CASSFGRETQYF	TGTGCCAGCAGTTTCGGTAGGGAGACCCAGTACTTC
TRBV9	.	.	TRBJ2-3	CASSIWDTRGTDTQYF	TGTGCCAGCAGTATATGGGACACGAGGGGCACAGATACGCAGTATTTT
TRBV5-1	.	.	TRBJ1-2	CASSLGNGEYGYTF	TGCGCCAGCAGCTTGGGGAACGGCGAGTATGGCTACACCTTC
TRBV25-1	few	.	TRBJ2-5	CASSSVDGQETQYF	TGTGCCAGCAGTAGTGTGGACGGCCAAGAGACCCAGTACTTC